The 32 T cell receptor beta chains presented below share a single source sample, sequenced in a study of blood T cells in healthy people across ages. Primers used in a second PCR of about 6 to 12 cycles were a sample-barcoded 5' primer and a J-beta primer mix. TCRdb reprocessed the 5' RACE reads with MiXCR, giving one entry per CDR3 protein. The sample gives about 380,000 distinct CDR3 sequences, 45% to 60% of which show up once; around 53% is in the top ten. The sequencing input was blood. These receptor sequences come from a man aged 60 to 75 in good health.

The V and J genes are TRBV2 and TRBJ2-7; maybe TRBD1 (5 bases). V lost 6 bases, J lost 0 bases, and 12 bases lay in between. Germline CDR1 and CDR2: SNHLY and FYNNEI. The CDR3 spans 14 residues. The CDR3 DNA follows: TGTGCCAGCAGGTCCTTGGACATCTCCTACGAGCAGTACTTC. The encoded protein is CASRSLDISYEQYF.

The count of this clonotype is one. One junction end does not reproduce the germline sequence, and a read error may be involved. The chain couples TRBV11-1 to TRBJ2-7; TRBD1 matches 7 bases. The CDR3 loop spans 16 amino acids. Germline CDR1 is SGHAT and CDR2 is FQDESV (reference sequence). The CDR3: CAGSGPQGFASYEQYF. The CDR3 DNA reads TGTGCCGGCAGCGGCCCACAGGGGTTCGCCTCCTACGAGCAGTACTTC.

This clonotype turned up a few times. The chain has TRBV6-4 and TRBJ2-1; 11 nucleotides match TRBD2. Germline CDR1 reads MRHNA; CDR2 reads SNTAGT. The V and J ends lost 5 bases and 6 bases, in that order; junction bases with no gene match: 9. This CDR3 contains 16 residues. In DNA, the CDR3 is TGTGCCAGCAGTAAATTTAGCGGGGGGGCTTCCAATGAGCAGTTCTTC. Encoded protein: CASSKFSGGASNEQFF.

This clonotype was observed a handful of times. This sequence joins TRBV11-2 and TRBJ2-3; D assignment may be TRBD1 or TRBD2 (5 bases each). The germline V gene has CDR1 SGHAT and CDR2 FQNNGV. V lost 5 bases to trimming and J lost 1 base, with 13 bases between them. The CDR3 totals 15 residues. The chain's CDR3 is CASSRDGEGTDTQYF. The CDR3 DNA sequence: TGTGCCAGCAGCCGGGACGGGGAAGGCACAGATACGCAGTATTTT. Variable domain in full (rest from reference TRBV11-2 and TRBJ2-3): EAGVAQSPRYKIIEKRQSVAFWCNPISGHATLYWYQQILGQGPKLLIQFQNNGVVDDSQLPKDRFSAERLKGVDSTLKIQPAKLEDSAVYLCASSRDGEGTDTQYFGPGTRLTVL.

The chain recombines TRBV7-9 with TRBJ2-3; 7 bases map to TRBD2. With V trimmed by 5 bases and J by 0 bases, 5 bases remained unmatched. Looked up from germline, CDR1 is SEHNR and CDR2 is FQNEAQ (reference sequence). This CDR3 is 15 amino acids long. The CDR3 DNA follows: TGTGCCAGCAGCAATGGGGGGGGGAGCACAGATACGCAGTATTTT. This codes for CASSNGGGSTDTQYF.

The chain's CDR3 is CASSRDRVGNEKLFF. The CDR3 nucleotides are TGTGCCAGCAGTCGGGACAGGGTTGGTAATGAAAAACTGTTTTTT. The chain couples TRBV2 to TRBJ1-4; TRBD1 aligns across 9 bases. Germline trimming cut 5 bases from V and 4 bases from J; bases unmatched to any gene: 5. Germline CDR1 and CDR2: SNHLY and FYNNEI. This CDR3 region has 15 residues.

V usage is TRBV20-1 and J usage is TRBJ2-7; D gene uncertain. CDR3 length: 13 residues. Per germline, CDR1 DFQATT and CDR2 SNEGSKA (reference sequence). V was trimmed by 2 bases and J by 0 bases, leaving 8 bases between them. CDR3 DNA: TGCAGTGCTAGACCCGTAGGCTCCTACGAGCAGTACTTC. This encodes CSARPVGSYEQYF.

CDR3 sequence reads: CASSPQGKGGYTF. CDR3 bases: TGTGCCAGCAGTCCTCAGGGGAAGGGTGGCTACACCTTC. The rearrangement uses TRBV6-5 and TRBJ1-2; perhaps TRBD1 as D (6 bases). The germline V and J ends were trimmed by 5 bases and 7 bases, with 14 bases remaining between them. Germline V gene sequence: CDR1 MNHEY, CDR2 SVGAGI. The CDR3 extends over 13 amino acids.

The DNA of the CDR3 is TGTGCCAGCAGCGGACTAGGGACAGGGAGCAGGTACTTC. The encoded protein is CASSGLGTGSRYF. The gene calls are TRBV2 and TRBJ2-4; 9 bases fit TRBD1. The V gene end was trimmed by 6 bases and the J gene end by 15 bases; junction bases not matched to a gene: 12. CDR1 SNHLY and CDR2 FYNNEI come from the germline V gene. This CDR3 is 13 amino acids long. Supplemented by reference TRBV2 and TRBJ2-4, the full variable domain reads EPEVTQTPSHQVTQMGQEVILRCVPISNHLYFYWYRQILGQKVEFLVSFYNNEISEKSEIFDDQFSVERPDGSNFTLKIRSTKLEDSAMYFCASSGLGTGSRYFGAGTRLSVL.

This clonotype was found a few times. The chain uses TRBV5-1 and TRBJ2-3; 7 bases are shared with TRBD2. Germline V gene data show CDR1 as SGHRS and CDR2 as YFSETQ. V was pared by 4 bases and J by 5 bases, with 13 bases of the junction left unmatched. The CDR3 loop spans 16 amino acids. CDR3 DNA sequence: TGCGCCAGCAGCCTATCGACTAGCAACCAGGGAGATACGCAGTATTTT. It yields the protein CASSLSTSNQGDTQYF.

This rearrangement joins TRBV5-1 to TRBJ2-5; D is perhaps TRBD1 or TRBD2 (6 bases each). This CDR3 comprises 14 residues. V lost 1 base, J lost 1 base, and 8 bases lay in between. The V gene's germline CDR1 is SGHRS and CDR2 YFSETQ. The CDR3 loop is CASSLRGAQETQYF. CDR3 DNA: TGCGCCAGCAGCTTGAGGGGGGCCCAAGAGACCCAGTACTTC.

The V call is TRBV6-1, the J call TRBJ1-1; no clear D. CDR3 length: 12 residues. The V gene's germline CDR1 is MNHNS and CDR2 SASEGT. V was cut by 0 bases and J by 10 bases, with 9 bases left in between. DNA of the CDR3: TGTGCCAGCAGTGAAGCGCCGGGCGGAGCTTTCTTT. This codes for CASSEAPGGAFF.

For the CDR3, the DNA is TGCGCCAGCAGCGAGGACAGGGGGTATGGCTACACCTTC. Protein sequence: CASSEDRGYGYTF. V usage is TRBV5-1 and J usage is TRBJ1-2, with 10 nucleotides matching TRBD1. Per the germline V gene, CDR1 is SGHRS and CDR2 is YFSETQ. Unmatched junction bases numbered 2, after V lost 4 bases and J lost 5 bases. CDR3 length: 13 amino acids.

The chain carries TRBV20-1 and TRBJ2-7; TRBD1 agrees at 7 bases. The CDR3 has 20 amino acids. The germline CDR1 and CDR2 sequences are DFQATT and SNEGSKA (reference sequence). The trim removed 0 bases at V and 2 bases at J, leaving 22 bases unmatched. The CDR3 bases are TGCAGTGCTAGAGATGGCGGACAGGTGAGAGAAGCACAACCGGCCTACGAGCAGTACTTC. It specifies CSARDGGQVREAQPAYEQYF.

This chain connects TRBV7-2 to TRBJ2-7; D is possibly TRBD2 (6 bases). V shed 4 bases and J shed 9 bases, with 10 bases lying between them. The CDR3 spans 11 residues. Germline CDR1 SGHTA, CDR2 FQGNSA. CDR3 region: CASSSQEGQYF. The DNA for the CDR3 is TGTGCCAGCAGCTCCCAGGAGGGGCAGTACTTC.

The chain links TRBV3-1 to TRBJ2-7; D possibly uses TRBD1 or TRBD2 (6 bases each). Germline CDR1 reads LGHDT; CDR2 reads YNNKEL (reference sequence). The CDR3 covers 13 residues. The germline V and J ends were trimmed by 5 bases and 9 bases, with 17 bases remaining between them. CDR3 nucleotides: TGTGCCAGCAGCTCAACCCCGGGGGCAGGGCAGTACTTC. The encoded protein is CASSSTPGAGQYF.

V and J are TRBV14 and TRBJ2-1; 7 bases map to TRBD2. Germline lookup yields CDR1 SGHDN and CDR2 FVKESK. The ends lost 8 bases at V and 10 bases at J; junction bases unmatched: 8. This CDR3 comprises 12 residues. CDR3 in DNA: TGTGCCAGCGGGAGGGGTTATTGGGAGCAGTTCTTC. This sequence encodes CASGRGYWEQFF.

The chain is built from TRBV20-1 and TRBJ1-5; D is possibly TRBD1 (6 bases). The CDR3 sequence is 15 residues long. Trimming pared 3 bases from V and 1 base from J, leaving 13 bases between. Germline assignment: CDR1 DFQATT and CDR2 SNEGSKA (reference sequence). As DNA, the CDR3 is TGCAGTGCTAGCAACAGGGCGGGGAGCAATCAGCCCCAGCATTTT. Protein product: CSASNRAGSNQPQHF.

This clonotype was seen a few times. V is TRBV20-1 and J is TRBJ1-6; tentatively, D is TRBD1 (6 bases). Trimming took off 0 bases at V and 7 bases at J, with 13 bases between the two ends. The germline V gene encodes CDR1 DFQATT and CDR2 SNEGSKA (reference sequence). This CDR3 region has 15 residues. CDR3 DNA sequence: TGCAGTGCTAGAGATAGACAGGTGCAAAATTCACCCCTCCACTTT. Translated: CSARDRQVQNSPLHF.

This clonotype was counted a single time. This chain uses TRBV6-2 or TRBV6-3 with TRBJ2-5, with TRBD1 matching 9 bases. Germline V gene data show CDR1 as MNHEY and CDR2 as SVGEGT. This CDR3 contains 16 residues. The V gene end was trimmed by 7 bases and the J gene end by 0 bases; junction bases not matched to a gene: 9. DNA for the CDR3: TGTGCCAGCACCTACGGGACAGGGACTTACCAAGAGACCCAGTACTTC. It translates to CASTYGTGTYQETQYF.

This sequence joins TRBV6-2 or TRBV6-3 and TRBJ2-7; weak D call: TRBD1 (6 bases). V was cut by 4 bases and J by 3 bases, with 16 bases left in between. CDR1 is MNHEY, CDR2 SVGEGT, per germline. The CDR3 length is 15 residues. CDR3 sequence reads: CASSSPDRLIYEQYF. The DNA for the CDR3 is TGTGCCAGCAGTTCCCCGGACAGATTAATCTACGAGCAGTACTTC.

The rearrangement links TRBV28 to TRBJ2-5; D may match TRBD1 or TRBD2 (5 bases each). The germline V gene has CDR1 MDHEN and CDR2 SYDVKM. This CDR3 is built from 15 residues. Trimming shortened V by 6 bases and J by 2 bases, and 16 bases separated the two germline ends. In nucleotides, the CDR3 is TGTGCCAGCAGAGAGGGTAGCTGGGGGCAAGAGACCCAGTACTTC. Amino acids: CASREGSWGQETQYF.

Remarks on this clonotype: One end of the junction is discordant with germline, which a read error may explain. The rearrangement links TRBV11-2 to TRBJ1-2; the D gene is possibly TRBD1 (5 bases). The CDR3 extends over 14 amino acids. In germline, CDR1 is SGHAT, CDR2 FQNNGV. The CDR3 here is CASSLDHRSMGYTF. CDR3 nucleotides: TGCGCCAGCAGCTTAGACCACAGGTCTATGGGCTACACCTTC.

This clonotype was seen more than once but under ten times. CDR3 loop: CASSQGGLRNTEAFF. DNA of the CDR3: TGCGCCAGCAGCCAAGGGGGACTTAGGAACACTGAAGCTTTCTTT. The V call is TRBV4-3, the J call TRBJ1-1; possibly TRBD1 for D (5 bases). Germline CDR1 reads LGHNA; CDR2 reads YSLEER. The CDR3 has 15 residues. Trimming removed 1 base from V and 1 base from J, with 10 bases in between.

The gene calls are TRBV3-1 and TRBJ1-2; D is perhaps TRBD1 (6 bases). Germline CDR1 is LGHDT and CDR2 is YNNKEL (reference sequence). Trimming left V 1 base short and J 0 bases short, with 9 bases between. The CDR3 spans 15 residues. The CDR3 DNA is TGTGCCAGCAGCCAAGGGACAGTGTCTAACTATGGCTACACCTTC. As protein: CASSQGTVSNYGYTF.

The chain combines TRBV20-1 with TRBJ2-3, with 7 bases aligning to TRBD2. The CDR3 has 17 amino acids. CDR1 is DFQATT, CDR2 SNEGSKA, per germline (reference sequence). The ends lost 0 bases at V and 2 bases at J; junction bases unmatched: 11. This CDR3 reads CSARDEMERGYTDTQYF. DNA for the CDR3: TGCAGTGCTAGAGATGAAATGGAGCGGGGTTACACAGATACGCAGTATTTT.

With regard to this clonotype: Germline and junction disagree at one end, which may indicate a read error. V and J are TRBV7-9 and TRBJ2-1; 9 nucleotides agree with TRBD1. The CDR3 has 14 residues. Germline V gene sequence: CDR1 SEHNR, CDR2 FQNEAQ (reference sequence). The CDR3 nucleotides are TGTGCCAGCCAAACAGGGGGCGTCTACAATAAGCAGTTCTTC. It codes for CASQTGGVYNKQFF.

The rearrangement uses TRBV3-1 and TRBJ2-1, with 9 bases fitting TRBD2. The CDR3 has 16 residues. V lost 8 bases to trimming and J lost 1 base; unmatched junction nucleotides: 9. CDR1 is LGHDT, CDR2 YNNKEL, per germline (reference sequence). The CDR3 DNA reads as TGTGCCAGCGGACTGACTAGCGGACAATCCTACAATGAGCAGTTCTTC. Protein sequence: CASGLTSGQSYNEQFF.

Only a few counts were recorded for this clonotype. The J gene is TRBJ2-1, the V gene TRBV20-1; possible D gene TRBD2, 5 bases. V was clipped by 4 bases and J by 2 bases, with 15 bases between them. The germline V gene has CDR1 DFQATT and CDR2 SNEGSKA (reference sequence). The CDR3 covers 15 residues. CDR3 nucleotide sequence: TGCAGTGCTACTTTCCCCCGGGGAGCCTACAATGAGCAGTTCTTC. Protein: CSATFPRGAYNEQFF.

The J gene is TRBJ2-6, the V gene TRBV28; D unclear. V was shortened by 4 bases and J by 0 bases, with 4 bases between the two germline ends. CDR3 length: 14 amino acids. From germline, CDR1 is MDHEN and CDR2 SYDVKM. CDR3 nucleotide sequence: TGTGCCAGCAGTTGGCGCTCTGGGGCCAACGTCCTGACTTTC. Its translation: CASSWRSGANVLTF. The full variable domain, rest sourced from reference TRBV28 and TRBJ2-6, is DVKVTQSSRYLVKRTGEKVFLECVQDMDHENMFWYRQDPGLGLRLIYFSYDVKMKEKGDIPEGYSVSREKKERFSLILESASTNQTSMYLCASSWRSGANVLTFGAGSRLTVL.

In DNA, the CDR3 is TGTGCCAGCAGTGACTCGTACCGGCCCAGGCAGTTCTTC. This translates into CASSDSYRPRQFF. The chain has TRBV25-1 and TRBJ2-1; no reliable D call. This CDR3 region has 13 residues. V lost 3 bases to trimming and J lost 12 bases, with 15 bases between them. Germline lookup yields CDR1 MGHDK and CDR2 SYGVNS.

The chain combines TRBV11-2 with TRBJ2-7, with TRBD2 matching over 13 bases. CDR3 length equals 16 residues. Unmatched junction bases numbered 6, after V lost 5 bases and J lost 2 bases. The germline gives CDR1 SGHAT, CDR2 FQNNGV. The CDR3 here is CASSKTSGGTAYEQYF. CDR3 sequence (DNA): TGTGCCAGCAGCAAGACTAGCGGGGGGACCGCCTACGAGCAGTACTTC.